This T cell receptor (beta chain) was documented in a study of T cell repertoires in cytomegalovirus infection. Study in general: Public TCR beta signatures provided an indication of both CMV infection and a matching HLA type. Study-wide points: It was HLA-C-restricted CMV-specific TCR beta clonotypes that dominated the response ex vivo. Using cumulative public TCR beta family frequency, the authors identified those who carried CMV together with the relevant HLA.

There are 18 residues in the CDR3. Trimming shortened V by 2 bases and J by 1 base, and 20 bases separated the two germline ends. Germline V gene data show CDR1 as SEHNR and CDR2 as FQNEAQ (reference sequence). This clonotype has more than one count but fewer than ten. What it binds is not known. TCRdb ran MiXCR on the reads and lists one entry per CDR3 protein. The sample holds around 200,000 distinct CDR3 sequences, about 40% seen once. The chain is built from TRBV7-9 and TRBJ1-1; possibly TRBD1 for D (5 bases). The sequence was obtained from a human donor in good health (CMV status not recorded). Some clones in this sample may be carry-over from other donors' samples. The sample in question was CD8+ T cells from cultured PBMCs, obtained from culture after CMV antigen stimulation. DNA for the CDR3: TGTGCCAGCAGCTTAAACCCTGGACATACCGGAGAGAACACTGAAGCTTTCTTT. It is translated as CASSLNPGHTGENTEAFF.